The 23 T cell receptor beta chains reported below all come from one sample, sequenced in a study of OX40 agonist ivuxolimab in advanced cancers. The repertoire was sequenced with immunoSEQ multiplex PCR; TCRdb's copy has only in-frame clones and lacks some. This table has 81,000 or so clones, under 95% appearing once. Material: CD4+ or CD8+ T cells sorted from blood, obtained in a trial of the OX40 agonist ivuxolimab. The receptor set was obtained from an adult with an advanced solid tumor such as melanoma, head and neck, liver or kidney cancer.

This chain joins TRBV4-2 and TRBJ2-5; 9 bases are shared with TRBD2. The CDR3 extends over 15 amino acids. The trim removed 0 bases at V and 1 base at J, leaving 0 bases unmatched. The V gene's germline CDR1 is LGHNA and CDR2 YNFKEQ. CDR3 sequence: CASSQERGGQETQYF. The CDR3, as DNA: TGTGCCAGCAGCCAAGAGCGGGGGGGCCAAGAGACCCAGTACTTC.

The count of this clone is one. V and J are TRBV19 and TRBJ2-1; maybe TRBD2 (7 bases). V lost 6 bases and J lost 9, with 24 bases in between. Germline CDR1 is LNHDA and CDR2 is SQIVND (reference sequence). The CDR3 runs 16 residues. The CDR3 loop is CASSGSLEGGQVEQFF. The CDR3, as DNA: TGTGCCAGTAGCGGGAGCCTTGAGGGGGGGCAGGTTGAGCAGTTCTTC.

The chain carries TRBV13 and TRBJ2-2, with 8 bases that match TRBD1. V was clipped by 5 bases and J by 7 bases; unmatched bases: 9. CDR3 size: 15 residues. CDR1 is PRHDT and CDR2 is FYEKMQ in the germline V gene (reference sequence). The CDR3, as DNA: TGTGCCAGCAGCACGCTGGACAGGGCCTTCGGGGAGCTGTTTTTT. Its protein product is CASSTLDRAFGELFF.

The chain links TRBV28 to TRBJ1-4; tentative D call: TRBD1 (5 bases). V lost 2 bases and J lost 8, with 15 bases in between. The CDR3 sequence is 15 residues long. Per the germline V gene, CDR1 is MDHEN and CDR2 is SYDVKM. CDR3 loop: CASSLHLPGREKLFF. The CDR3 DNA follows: TGTGCCAGCAGTTTACACCTCCCAGGGCGCGAAAAACTGTTTTTT.

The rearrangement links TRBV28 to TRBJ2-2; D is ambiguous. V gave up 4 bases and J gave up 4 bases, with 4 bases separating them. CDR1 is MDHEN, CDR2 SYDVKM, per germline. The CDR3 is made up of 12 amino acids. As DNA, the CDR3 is TGTGCCAGCAGTTCTGGCACCGGGGAGCTGTTTTTT. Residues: CASSSGTGELFF.

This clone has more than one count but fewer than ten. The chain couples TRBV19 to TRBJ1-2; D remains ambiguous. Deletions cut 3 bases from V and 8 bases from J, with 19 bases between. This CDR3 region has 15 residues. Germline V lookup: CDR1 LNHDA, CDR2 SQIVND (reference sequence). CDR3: CASSIPAPVEEGYTF. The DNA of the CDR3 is TGTGCCAGTAGTATCCCCGCGCCAGTCGAGGAAGGCTACACCTTC. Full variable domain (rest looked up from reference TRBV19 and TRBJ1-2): DGGITQSPKYLFRKEGQNVTLSCEQNLNHDAMYWYRQDPGQGLRLIYYSQIVNDFQKGDIAEGYSVSREKKESFPLTVTSAQKNPTAFYLCASSIPAPVEEGYTFGSGTRLTVV.

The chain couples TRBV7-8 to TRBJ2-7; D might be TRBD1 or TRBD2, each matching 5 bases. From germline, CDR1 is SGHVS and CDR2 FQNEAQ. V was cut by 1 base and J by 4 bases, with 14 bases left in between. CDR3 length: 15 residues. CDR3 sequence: CASSLVLEGPYEQYV. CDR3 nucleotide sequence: TGTGCCAGCAGCTTAGTACTAGAGGGACCTTACGAGCAGTACGTC.

CDR3: CASSFSTDTQYF. The CDR3 bases are TGTGCCAGCAGCTTCTCCACAGATACGCAGTATTTT. The V call is TRBV5-4, the J call TRBJ2-3; no firm D call. CDR3 length: 12 amino acids. The germline CDR1 and CDR2 sequences are SGHNT and YYREEE (reference sequence). Trimming took 2 bases from V and 2 from J, leaving 3 bases between them.

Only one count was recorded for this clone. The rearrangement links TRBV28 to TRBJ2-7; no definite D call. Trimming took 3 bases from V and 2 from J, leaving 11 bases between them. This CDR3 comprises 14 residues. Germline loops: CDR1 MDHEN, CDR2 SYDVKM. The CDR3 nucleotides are TGTGCCAGCAGTTTCCCAAATCGAGCCTACGAGCAGTACTTC. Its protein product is CASSFPNRAYEQYF.

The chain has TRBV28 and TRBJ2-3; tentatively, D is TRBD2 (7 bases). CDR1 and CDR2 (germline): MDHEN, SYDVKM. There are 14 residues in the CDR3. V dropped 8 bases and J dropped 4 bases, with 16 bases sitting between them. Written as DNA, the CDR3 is TGTGCCAGCGGTAGAGGGGGGGGGCCAGATACGCAGTATTTT. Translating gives CASGRGGGPDTQYF. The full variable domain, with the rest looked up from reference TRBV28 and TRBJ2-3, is DVKVTQSSRYLVKRTGEKVFLECVQDMDHENMFWYRQDPGLGLRLIYFSYDVKMKEKGDIPEGYSVSREKKERFSLILESASTNQTSMYLCASGRGGGPDTQYFGPGTRLTVL.

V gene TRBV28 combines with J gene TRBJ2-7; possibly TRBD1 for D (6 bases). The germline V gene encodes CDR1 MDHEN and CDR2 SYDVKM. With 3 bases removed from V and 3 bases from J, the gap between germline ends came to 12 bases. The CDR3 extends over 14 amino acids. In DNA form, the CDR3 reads TGTGCCAGCAGTTTTAGGGGGTGGAACTACGAGCAGTACTTC. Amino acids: CASSFRGWNYEQYF.

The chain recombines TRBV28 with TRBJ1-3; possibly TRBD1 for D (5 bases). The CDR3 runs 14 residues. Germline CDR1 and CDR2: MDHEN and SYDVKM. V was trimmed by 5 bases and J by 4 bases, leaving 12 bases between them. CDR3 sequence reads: CASSPGAPGNTIYF. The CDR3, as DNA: TGTGCCAGCAGTCCCGGGGCCCCGGGAAACACCATATATTTT.

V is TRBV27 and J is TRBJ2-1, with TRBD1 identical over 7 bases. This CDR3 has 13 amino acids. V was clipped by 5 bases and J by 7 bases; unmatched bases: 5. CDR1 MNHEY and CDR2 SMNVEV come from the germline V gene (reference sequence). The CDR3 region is CASSPGTANEQFF. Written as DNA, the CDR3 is TGTGCCAGCAGTCCAGGGACAGCAAATGAGCAGTTCTTC.

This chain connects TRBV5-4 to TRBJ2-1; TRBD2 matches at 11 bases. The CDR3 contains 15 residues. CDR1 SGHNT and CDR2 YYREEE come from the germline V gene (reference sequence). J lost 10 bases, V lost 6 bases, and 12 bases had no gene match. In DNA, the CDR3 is TGTGCCAGCACCCTATATAGCGGGGGGGGTCGGGAGCAGTTCTTC. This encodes CASTLYSGGGREQFF.

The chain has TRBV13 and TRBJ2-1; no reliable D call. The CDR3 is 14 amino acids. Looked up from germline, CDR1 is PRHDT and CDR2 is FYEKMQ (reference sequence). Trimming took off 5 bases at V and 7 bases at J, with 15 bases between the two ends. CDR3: CASSPNLGKNEQFF. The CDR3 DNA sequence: TGTGCCAGCAGCCCAAATTTGGGGAAAAATGAGCAGTTCTTC.

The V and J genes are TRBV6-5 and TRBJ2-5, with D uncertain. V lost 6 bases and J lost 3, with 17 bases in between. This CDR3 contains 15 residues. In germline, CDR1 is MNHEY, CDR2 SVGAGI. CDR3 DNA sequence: TGTGCCAGCAGACCAGACCTCGCGGATAAAGAGACCCAGTACTTC. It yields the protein CASRPDLADKETQYF.

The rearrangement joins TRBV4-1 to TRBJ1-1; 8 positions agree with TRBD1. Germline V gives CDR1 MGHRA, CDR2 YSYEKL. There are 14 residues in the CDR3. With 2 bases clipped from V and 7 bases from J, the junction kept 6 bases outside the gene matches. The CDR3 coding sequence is TGCGCCAGCAGCCAATGGACAGGGAGGGATGAAGCTTTCTTT. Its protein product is CASSQWTGRDEAFF.

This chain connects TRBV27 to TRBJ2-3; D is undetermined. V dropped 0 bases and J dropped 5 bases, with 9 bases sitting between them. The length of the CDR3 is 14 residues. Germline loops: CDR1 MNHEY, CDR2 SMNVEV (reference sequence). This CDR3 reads CASSLSLMVDTQYF. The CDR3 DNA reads TGTGCCAGCAGTTTATCCCTCATGGTAGATACGCAGTATTTT.

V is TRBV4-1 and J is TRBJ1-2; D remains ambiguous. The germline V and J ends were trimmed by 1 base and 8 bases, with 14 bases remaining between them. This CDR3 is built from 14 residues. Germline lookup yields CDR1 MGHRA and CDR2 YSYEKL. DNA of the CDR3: TGCGCCAGCAGCCAAGGTTTGGCCACGCGGGGCTACACCTTC. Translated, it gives CASSQGLATRGYTF.

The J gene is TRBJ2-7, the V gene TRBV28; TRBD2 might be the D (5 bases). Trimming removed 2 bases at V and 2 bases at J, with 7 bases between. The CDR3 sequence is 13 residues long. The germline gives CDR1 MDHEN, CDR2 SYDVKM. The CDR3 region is CASSLGRTYEQYF. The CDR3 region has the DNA TGTGCCAGCAGTTTAGGGAGAACCTACGAGCAGTACTTC.

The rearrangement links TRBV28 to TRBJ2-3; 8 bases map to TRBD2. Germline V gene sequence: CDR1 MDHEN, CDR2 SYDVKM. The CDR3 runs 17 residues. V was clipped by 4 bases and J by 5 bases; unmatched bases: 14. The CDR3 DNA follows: TGTGCCAGCAGTTGTATTCCGGGGGGGCGGAGAGTAGATACGCAGTATTTT. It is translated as CASSCIPGGRRVDTQYF.

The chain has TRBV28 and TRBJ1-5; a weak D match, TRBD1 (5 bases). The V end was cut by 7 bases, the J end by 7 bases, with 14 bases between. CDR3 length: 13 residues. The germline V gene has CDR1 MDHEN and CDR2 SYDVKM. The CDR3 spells CASIHFGGQPQHF. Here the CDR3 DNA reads TGTGCCAGCATTCATTTCGGGGGACAGCCCCAGCATTTT.

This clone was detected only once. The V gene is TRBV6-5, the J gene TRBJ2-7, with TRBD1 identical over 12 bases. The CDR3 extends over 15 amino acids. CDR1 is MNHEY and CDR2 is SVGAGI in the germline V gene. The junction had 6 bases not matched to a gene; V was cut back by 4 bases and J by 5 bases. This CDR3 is CASSSGTGGEHEQYF. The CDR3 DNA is TGTGCCAGCAGTTCCGGGACAGGGGGCGAGCACGAGCAGTACTTC.